Listed here are 7 T cell receptor beta chains from one sample, sequenced in a study of human T cells and chemical hapten exposure. Each CDR3 protein is one row after TCRdb ran MiXCR on the RACE reads. Of 340,000 or so distinct CDR3 sequences listed, under 8% are singletons. Noted time point: patch test 1, 2 weeks after DPC sensitization. The treatment is: therapeutic diphenylcyclopropenone sensitization with weekly scalp DPC. The sequenced sample was whole blood, obtained in connection with sensitization to the hapten diphenylcyclopropenone (DPC). These receptors all stem from a woman aged 18-29 years with alopecia areata. Some clones in this sample may be carry-over from other donors' samples.

The chain couples TRBV6-2 or TRBV6-3 to TRBJ2-5; 7 nucleotides match TRBD2. Germline assignment: CDR1 MNHEY and CDR2 SVGEGT. Unmatched junction bases numbered 4, after V lost 0 bases and J lost 0 bases. CDR3 size: 16 residues. For the CDR3, the DNA is TGTGCCAGCAGTTACTCGCTGGGGGGGGACCAAGAGACCCAGTACTTC. Protein product: CASSYSLGGDQETQYF.

This clonotype was recorded a few times. This chain uses TRBV10-3 with TRBJ2-6; D not certain. The CDR3 consists of 14 residues. Germline V lookup: CDR1 ENHRY, CDR2 SYGVKD. V dropped 4 bases and J dropped 0 bases, with 4 bases sitting between them. The CDR3 DNA follows: TGTGCCATCAGTGGGGGCTCTGGGGCCAACGTCCTGACTTTC. Its translation: CAISGGSGANVLTF.

This clonotype has ten or more counts. The rearrangement uses TRBV29-1 and TRBJ2-2; D is unclear. Per germline, CDR1 SQVTM and CDR2 ANQGSEA. The CDR3 has 14 residues. Trimming took off 0 bases at V and 0 bases at J, with 5 bases between the two ends. DNA for the CDR3: TGCAGCGTTGAAGATACTACGAACACCGGGGAGCTGTTTTTT. Protein: CSVEDTTNTGELFF.

The V gene is TRBV12-3 or TRBV12-4, the J gene TRBJ2-3; no firm D call. V lost 5 bases to trimming and J lost 1 base, with 13 bases between them. The CDR3 contains 15 residues. CDR3 region: CASSRVPGGTDTQYF. The DNA of the CDR3 is TGTGCCAGCAGTCGCGTCCCGGGCGGCACAGATACGCAGTATTTT.

This clonotype has ten or more counts. The chain recombines TRBV5-1 with TRBJ1-5; TRBD1 agrees at 8 bases. The length of the CDR3 is 14 residues. The germline gives CDR1 SGHRS, CDR2 YFSETQ. V lost 4 bases to trimming and J lost 5 bases; unmatched junction nucleotides: 5. The CDR3 sequence: CASSLGQGDQPQHF. CDR3 DNA: TGCGCCAGCAGCCTAGGACAGGGTGATCAGCCCCAGCATTTT.

This clonotype has a count of ten or more. The rearrangement links TRBV6-5 to TRBJ2-3, with D uncertain. This CDR3 is built from 14 residues. Trimming stripped 0 bases from V and 1 base from J, with 5 bases between. Germline V gives CDR1 MNHEY, CDR2 SVGAGI. Here the CDR3 DNA reads TGTGCCAGCAGTTACTCGGACCGCACAGATACGCAGTATTTT. The encoded protein is CASSYSDRTDTQYF.

This clonotype was seen more than once but under ten times. This rearrangement joins TRBV12-3 or TRBV12-4 to TRBJ1-5; 10 bases match TRBD1. The CDR3 runs 15 residues. V was pared by 2 bases and J by 6 bases, with 4 bases of the junction left unmatched. The CDR3, as DNA: TGTGCCAGCAGTTTAAACCGGGACAGGGGTCAGCCCCAGCATTTT. Encoded protein: CASSLNRDRGQPQHF.